The clone carrying this TCR beta chain was seen repeatedly, ten times or more. Its target is not known. Transcripts of RNA were the source for amplifying TCR beta CDR3 regions. Amplification began with first-round RT-PCR using HTBI primers, then second-round multiplex PCR was performed. TCRdb analysed the multiplex PCR reads with MiXCR anew, one entry per CDR3 protein. The sample contains approximately 330,000 distinct CDR3 sequences, about 17% of which appear only once. The entry originates in a study of Graves' ophthalmopathy and Graves' hyperthyroidism. Study overall: There was a collection of peripheral blood at initial diagnosis, before any treatment. Study-level points and caveats: Also, most clonotypes expanded in the thyroid above 0.001 frequency appeared in blood.

Other autoimmune disease, uncontrolled infection, pregnancy and lactation led to exclusion. From germline, CDR1 is SQVTM and CDR2 ANQGSEA. Trimming removed 7 bases at V and 7 bases at J, with 13 bases between. The CDR3 extends over 12 amino acids. V gene TRBV29-1 combines with J gene TRBJ2-2; D uncertain. The receptor was isolated from an adult man with Graves' ophthalmopathy. Sequenced sample: peripheral blood. The CDR3 loop reads CSGALGFGELFF. CDR3 coding DNA: TGCAGCGGAGCCTTGGGCTTCGGGGAGCTGTTTTTT.